The source of this T cell receptor beta chain is a study of OX40 agonist ivuxolimab in advanced cancers. Overall study context: A male proportion of under 90% was recorded, with mean age roughly 60 years and range roughly 23 to 79.

Points from the study as a whole: At 0.1-3.0 mg/kg, partial responders had clonal expansion among the lowest observed. Certain nonresponders additionally had low normalized T-cell clonal expansion.

Concerning this clone itself: Its antigen is currently unknown.

Germline CDR1 PRHDT, CDR2 FYEKMQ (reference sequence). Trimming removed 5 bases from V and 5 bases from J; junction bases left unmatched: 7. The CDR3 contains 14 residues. Data came from immunoSEQ multiplex PCR; TCRdb stores just in-frame clones and leaves some out. The table includes more than 65,000 clones, around 94% detected once. The sequencing here drew on CD4+ or CD8+ T cells sorted from blood, taken in a trial of the OX40 agonist ivuxolimab. This clonotype originated in an adult with an advanced solid tumor such as melanoma, head and neck, liver or kidney cancer. This chain links TRBV13 with TRBJ2-3; 7 bases are shared with TRBD1. The CDR3 DNA is TGTGCCAGCAGCCCCGGACAGGCGGGAGATACGCAGTATTTT. It specifies CASSPGQAGDTQYF.